A single sample gave rise to the 23 T cell receptor beta chains below, sequenced in a study of human T cells and chemical hapten exposure. Blood, whole and unfractionated, served as the source for total RNA extraction. Via MiXCR, TCRdb re-called the 5' RACE reads, giving one row per CDR3 protein. The sample has fewer than 150,000 distinct CDR3 sequences, approximately 20% seen once. All receptors come from a human donor in good health.

V and J are TRBV20-1 and TRBJ2-3; D gene uncertain. The V gene's germline CDR1 is DFQATT and CDR2 SNEGSKA (reference sequence). The CDR3 extends over 11 amino acids. V was shortened by 7 bases and J by 4 bases, with 9 bases between the two germline ends. CDR3 DNA: TGCAGTGTTGGCCTTGCAGATACGCAGTATTTT. Amino acid sequence: CSVGLADTQYF.

As to this clonotype: Germline and junction disagree at one end, which may indicate a read error. CDR3 loop: CASNGLVGNEQLF. The CDR3 region has the DNA TGTGCCAGCAACGGACTAGTGGGGAATGAGCAGTTGTTC. This chain links TRBV2 with TRBJ2-1; TRBD2 matches 7 bases. CDR3 length equals 13 residues. Germline V CDR1 and CDR2: SNHLY, FYNNEI.

V is TRBV2 and J is TRBJ1-1, with D possibly TRBD1 on 6 matching bases. V lost 6 bases, J lost 1 base, and 15 bases lay in between. This CDR3 comprises 15 residues. The germline V gene has CDR1 SNHLY and CDR2 FYNNEI. Here the CDR3 reads CASSQLGGENTEAFF. DNA of the CDR3: TGTGCCAGCAGCCAATTAGGGGGGGAGAACACTGAAGCTTTCTTT.

The chain links TRBV9 to TRBJ1-2, with a tentative D call TRBD1 (5 bases). Germline V lookup: CDR1 SGDLS, CDR2 YYNGEE. The length of the CDR3 is 17 residues. V was trimmed by 2 bases and J by 3 bases, leaving 20 bases between them. CDR3 nucleotide sequence: TGTGCCAGCAGCGTTGGAGCGGGACGCGTTTCTTACTATGGCTACACCTTC. Encoded protein: CASSVGAGRVSYYGYTF.

The genes are TRBV28 and TRBJ2-1, with D hard to call. Germline CDR1 is MDHEN and CDR2 is SYDVKM. V was pared by 3 bases and J by 10 bases, with 7 bases between. The CDR3 has 11 amino acids. The CDR3 coding sequence is TGTGCCAGCAGTTTCCGACTGGAGCAGTTCTTC. It specifies CASSFRLEQFF. The whole variable domain, remainder taken from reference TRBV28 and TRBJ2-1, is DVKVTQSSRYLVKRTGEKVFLECVQDMDHENMFWYRQDPGLGLRLIYFSYDVKMKEKGDIPEGYSVSREKKERFSLILESASTNQTSMYLCASSFRLEQFFGPGTRLTVL.

The chain combines TRBV20-1 with TRBJ2-1, with 13 bases that match TRBD2. Trimming at V came to 3 bases and at J to 8 bases, leaving 4 bases not matched to a gene. Germline V lookup: CDR1 DFQATT, CDR2 SNEGSKA (reference sequence). CDR3 length: 14 residues. CDR3 sequence reads: CSASWTSGSDEQFF. The DNA for the CDR3 is TGCAGTGCTAGCTGGACTAGCGGGAGTGATGAGCAGTTCTTC.

This chain uses TRBV7-9 with TRBJ2-3, with 8 bases fitting TRBD2. The CDR3 is 15 residues long. The V gene end was trimmed by 5 bases and the J gene end by 2 bases; junction bases not matched to a gene: 6. The V gene's germline CDR1 is SEHNR and CDR2 FQNEAQ (reference sequence). The CDR3 here is CASSPTSGPTDTQYF. CDR3 DNA: TGTGCCAGCAGCCCAACTAGCGGCCCCACAGATACGCAGTATTTT.

This clonotype was counted a few times. The V call is TRBV28, the J call TRBJ1-2; the D gene is possibly TRBD1 (6 bases). In germline, CDR1 is MDHEN, CDR2 SYDVKM. The CDR3 loop spans 15 amino acids. V was clipped by 1 base and J by 7 bases, with 16 bases between them. This chain's CDR3 is CASSLSSRGTLGYTF. The CDR3, as DNA: TGTGCCAGCAGTTTATCGTCCAGGGGAACCCTTGGCTACACCTTC.

This chain uses TRBV11-2 with TRBJ1-3, with D possibly matching TRBD1 (6 bases). Trimming cost V 1 base and J 6 bases, with 19 bases left between them. The germline V gene has CDR1 SGHAT and CDR2 FQNNGV. The CDR3 has 17 amino acids. In DNA form, the CDR3 reads TGTGCCAGCAGCTTAGTAGTCGGACAGACCAAGGAAAACACCATATATTTT. Translation gives CASSLVVGQTKENTIYF. The full variable domain, completed using reference TRBV11-2 and TRBJ1-3, is EAGVAQSPRYKIIEKRQSVAFWCNPISGHATLYWYQQILGQGPKLLIQFQNNGVVDDSQLPKDRFSAERLKGVDSTLKIQPAKLEDSAVYLCASSLVVGQTKENTIYFGEGSWLTVV.

This clonotype was seen only a few times. V gene TRBV14 combines with J gene TRBJ1-1, with D perhaps matching TRBD1 (5 bases). Trimming cost V 4 bases and J 4 bases, with 13 bases left between them. Germline CDR1 reads SGHDN; CDR2 reads FVKESK. The CDR3 contains 14 residues. This CDR3 is CASSLGLASTEAFF. CDR3 bases: TGTGCCAGCAGCCTGGGACTGGCGAGCACTGAAGCTTTCTTT.

J is TRBJ1-1 and V is TRBV28; D possibly corresponds to TRBD1 (5 bases). Germline CDR1 reads MDHEN; CDR2 reads SYDVKM. The ends were cut back, 1 base at V and 3 bases at J, with 12 bases in the middle. CDR3 size: 15 residues. This CDR3 is CASSLLGGEDTEAFF. DNA for the CDR3: TGTGCCAGCAGTTTATTGGGGGGAGAGGACACTGAAGCTTTCTTT. Based on the CDR3 plus reference TRBV28 and TRBJ1-1, the full variable domain is DVKVTQSSRYLVKRTGEKVFLECVQDMDHENMFWYRQDPGLGLRLIYFSYDVKMKEKGDIPEGYSVSREKKERFSLILESASTNQTSMYLCASSLLGGEDTEAFFGQGTRLTVV.

CDR3 sequence: CASYSRARSYNEQFF. CDR3 in DNA: TGTGCCAGTTACAGCCGGGCGCGATCCTACAATGAGCAGTTCTTC. The gene calls are TRBV28 and TRBJ2-1; D remains unclear. There are 15 residues in the CDR3. Germline V gene sequence: CDR1 MDHEN, CDR2 SYDVKM. Between the trimmed V and J ends, which lost 9 bases and 1 base, there was a span of 16 bases.

This clonotype was seen a handful of times. The rearrangement links TRBV12-3 or TRBV12-4 to TRBJ2-2; 12 bases line up with TRBD2. The V and J ends lost 6 bases and 5 bases, in that order; junction bases with no gene match: 10. This CDR3 has 17 amino acids. The CDR3 DNA reads as TGTGCCAGCAGGATGACTAGCGGGAGTGGAGAAACCGGGGAGCTGTTTTTT. Its protein is CASRMTSGSGETGELFF.

This clonotype was seen only a few times. The chain links TRBV5-1 to TRBJ2-4; D remains unclear. The CDR3 has 16 residues. Germline V CDR1 and CDR2: SGHRS, YFSETQ. V dropped 4 bases and J dropped 5 bases, with 19 bases sitting between them. The CDR3 here is CASSPRSRPGENIQYF. DNA for the CDR3: TGCGCCAGCAGCCCGCGTTCAAGACCTGGAGAAAACATTCAGTACTTC.

This clonotype was observed a handful of times. This chain connects TRBV27 to TRBJ2-4, with D unresolved. Germline V gene sequence: CDR1 MNHEY, CDR2 SMNVEV (reference sequence). The CDR3 totals 16 residues. V lost 2 bases and J 0 bases, leaving 11 bases between the germline ends. The CDR3 nucleotides read TGTGCCAGCAGTTTACTGGGCACGATAGCCAAAAACATTCAGTACTTC. Translating it yields CASSLLGTIAKNIQYF.

The chain is built from TRBV5-1 and TRBJ2-7; 14 bases are a match to TRBD2. Germline assignment: CDR1 SGHRS and CDR2 YFSETQ. CDR3 size: 17 residues. V lost 0 bases to trimming and J lost 4 bases; unmatched junction nucleotides: 6. The DNA for the CDR3 is TGCGCCAGCAGCTTGGCCGGGACTAGCGGGAGTCGGTACGAGCAGTACTTC. This gives the protein CASSLAGTSGSRYEQYF. Full variable domain (rest looked up from reference TRBV5-1 and TRBJ2-7): KAGVTQTPRYLIKTRGQQVTLSCSPISGHRSVSWYQQTPGQGLQFLFEYFSETQRNKGNFPGRFSGRQFSNSRSEMNVSTLELGDSALYLCASSLAGTSGSRYEQYFGPGTRLTVT.

This chain connects TRBV5-1 to TRBJ2-6; D not certain. V was clipped by 2 bases and J by 0 bases, with 15 bases between them. CDR3 length: 18 amino acids. Germline lookup yields CDR1 SGHRS and CDR2 YFSETQ. The CDR3: CASSFRRAPFSGANVLTF. CDR3 DNA sequence: TGCGCCAGCAGCTTCAGACGGGCCCCCTTCTCTGGGGCCAACGTCCTGACTTTC.

The chain employs TRBV7-6 and TRBJ2-2, with D maybe TRBD1 (6 bases). V was pared by 1 base and J by 6 bases, with 12 bases between. Germline V gene lookup returns CDR1 SGHVS and CDR2 FNYEAQ. This CDR3 spans 15 amino acids. CDR3 residues: CASSLGSGDAGELFF. The CDR3, as DNA: TGTGCCAGCAGCTTAGGGTCAGGGGACGCCGGGGAGCTGTTTTTT.

CDR3: CSAPTFYGGELFF. The DNA for the CDR3 is TGCAGTGCTCCCACCTTCTATGGCGGGGAGCTGTTTTTT. This sequence joins TRBV20-1 and TRBJ2-2; no definite D call. The CDR3 runs 13 residues. V was clipped by 5 bases and J by 7 bases, with 14 bases between them. From germline, CDR1 is DFQATT and CDR2 SNEGSKA (reference sequence).

This clonotype occurred a few times. In DNA form, the CDR3 reads TGTGCCAGCAGTTCGGACAGGGGGCGCGGAGATGAGCAGTTCTTC. Translating gives CASSSDRGRGDEQFF. The chain is built from TRBV6-2 or TRBV6-3 and TRBJ2-1, with 11 bases that match TRBD1. The germline CDR1 and CDR2 sequences are MNHEY and SVGEGT. The CDR3 length is 15 residues. Germline trimming cut 4 bases from V and 8 bases from J; bases unmatched to any gene: 7.

This clonotype was seen a handful of times. The chain couples TRBV3-1 to TRBJ2-1; D is uncertain. This CDR3 comprises 16 residues. V lost 2 bases, J lost 5 bases, and 16 bases lay in between. CDR1 and CDR2 (germline): LGHDT, YNNKEL (reference sequence). CDR3 region: CASSQYQQTTDNEQFF. The CDR3 DNA follows: TGTGCCAGCAGCCAATACCAACAAACAACCGACAATGAGCAGTTCTTC.

This clonotype came up many times. The chain recombines TRBV5-5 with TRBJ1-6; unclear D gene. Looked up from germline, CDR1 is SGHKS and CDR2 is YYEKEE (reference sequence). This CDR3 region has 14 residues. With 4 bases removed from V and 5 bases from J, the gap between germline ends came to 10 bases. In DNA form, the CDR3 reads TGTGCCAGCAGCCCGGGCCTCCATAATTCACCCCTCCACTTT. This codes for CASSPGLHNSPLHF.

The chain uses TRBV6-6 and TRBJ1-3, with D unresolved. This CDR3 has 11 residues. V lost 4 bases to trimming and J lost 14 bases, with 12 bases between them. Germline V gene lookup returns CDR1 MNHNY and CDR2 SVGAGI (reference sequence). DNA of the CDR3: TGTGCCAGCAGTTCGGCCAGGCATGTATATTTT. As protein: CASSSARHVYF.